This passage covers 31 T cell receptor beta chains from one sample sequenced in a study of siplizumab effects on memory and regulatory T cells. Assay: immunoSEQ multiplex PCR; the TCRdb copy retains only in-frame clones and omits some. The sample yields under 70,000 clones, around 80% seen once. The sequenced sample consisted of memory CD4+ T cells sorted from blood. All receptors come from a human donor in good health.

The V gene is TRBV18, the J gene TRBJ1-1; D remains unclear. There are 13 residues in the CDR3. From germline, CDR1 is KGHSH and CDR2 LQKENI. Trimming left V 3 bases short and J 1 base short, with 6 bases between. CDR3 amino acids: CASSPVQNTEAFF. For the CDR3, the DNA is TGTGCCAGCTCACCTGTTCAGAACACTGAAGCTTTCTTT.

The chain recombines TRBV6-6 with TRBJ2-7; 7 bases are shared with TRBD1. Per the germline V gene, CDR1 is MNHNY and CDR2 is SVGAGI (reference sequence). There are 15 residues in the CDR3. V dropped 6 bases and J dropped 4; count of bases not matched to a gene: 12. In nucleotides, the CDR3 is TGTGCCAGCAGCGGCCCCCGGGACAGCCGATACGAGCAGTACTTC. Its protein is CASSGPRDSRYEQYF.

The CDR3 region has the DNA TGTGCCAGCAGCCGGGACAGGGCCGAGAACACCATATATTTT. Amino acid sequence: CASSRDRAENTIYF. The chain recombines TRBV7-9 with TRBJ1-3; 9 bases align to TRBD1. After removal of 5 bases from V and 7 bases from J, the junction contained 6 bases not matched to a gene. Germline CDR1 reads SEHNR; CDR2 reads FQNEAQ (reference sequence). The CDR3 totals 14 residues.

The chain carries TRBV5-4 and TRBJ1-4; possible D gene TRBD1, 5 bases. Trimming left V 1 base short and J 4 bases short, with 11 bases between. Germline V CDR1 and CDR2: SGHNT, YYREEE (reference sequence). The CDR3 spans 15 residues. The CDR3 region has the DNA TGTGCCAGCAGCTTGATGTCCGGGGGTAATGAAAAACTGTTTTTT. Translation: CASSLMSGGNEKLFF.

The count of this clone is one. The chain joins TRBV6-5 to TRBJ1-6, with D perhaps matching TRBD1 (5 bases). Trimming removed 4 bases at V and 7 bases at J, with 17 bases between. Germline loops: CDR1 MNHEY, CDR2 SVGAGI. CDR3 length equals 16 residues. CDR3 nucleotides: TGTGCCAGCAGTTCTCACGGGGGAGACGACAATTCACCCCTCCACTTT. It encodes CASSSHGGDDNSPLHF.

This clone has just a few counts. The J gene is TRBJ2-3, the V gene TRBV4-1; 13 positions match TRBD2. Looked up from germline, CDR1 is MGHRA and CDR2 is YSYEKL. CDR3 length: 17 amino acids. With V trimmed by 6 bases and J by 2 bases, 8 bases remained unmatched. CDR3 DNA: TGCGCCAGCAGGCGCCAGGGACTAGCGGGGACCACAGATACGCAGTATTTT. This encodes CASRRQGLAGTTDTQYF.

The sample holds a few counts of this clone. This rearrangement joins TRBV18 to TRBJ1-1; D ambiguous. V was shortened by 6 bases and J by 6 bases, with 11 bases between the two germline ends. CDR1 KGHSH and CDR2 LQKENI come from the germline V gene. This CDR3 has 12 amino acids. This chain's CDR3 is CASSGQMAEAFF. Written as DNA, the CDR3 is TGTGCCAGCTCGGGTCAGATGGCTGAAGCTTTCTTT.

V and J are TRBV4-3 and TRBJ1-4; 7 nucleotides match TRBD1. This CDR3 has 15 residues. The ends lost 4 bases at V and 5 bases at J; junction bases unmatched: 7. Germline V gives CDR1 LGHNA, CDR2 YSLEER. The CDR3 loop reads CASSRGQALNEKLFF. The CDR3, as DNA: TGCGCCAGCAGCCGCGGACAGGCCTTAAATGAAAAACTGTTTTTT.

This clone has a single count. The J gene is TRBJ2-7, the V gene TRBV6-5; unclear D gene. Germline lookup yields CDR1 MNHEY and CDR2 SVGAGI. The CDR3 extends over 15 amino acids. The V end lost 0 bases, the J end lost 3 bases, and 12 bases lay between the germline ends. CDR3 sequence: CASSYSFTEGYEQYF. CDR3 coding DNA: TGTGCCAGCAGTTACTCGTTCACAGAAGGCTACGAGCAGTACTTC.

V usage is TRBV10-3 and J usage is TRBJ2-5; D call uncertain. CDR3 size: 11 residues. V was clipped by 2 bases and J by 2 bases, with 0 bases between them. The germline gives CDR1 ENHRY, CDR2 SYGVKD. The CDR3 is CAISEQETQYF. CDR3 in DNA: TGTGCCATCAGTGAGCAAGAGACCCAGTACTTC.

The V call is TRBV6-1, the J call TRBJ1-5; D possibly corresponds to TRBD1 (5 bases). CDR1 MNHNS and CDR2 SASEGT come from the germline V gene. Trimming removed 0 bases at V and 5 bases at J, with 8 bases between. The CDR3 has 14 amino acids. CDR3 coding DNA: TGTGCCAGCAGTGAAGCGGGACGCCATCAGCCCCAGCATTTT. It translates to CASSEAGRHQPQHF.

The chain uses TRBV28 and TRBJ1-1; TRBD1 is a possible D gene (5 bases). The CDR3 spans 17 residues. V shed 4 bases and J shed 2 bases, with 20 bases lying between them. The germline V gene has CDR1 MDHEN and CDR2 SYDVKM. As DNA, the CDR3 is TGTGCCAGCAGTTCCCCTAGAGGCGCCGGGGCAAACACTGAAGCTTTCTTT. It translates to CASSSPRGAGANTEAFF. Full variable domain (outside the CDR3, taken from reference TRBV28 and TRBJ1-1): DVKVTQSSRYLVKRTGEKVFLECVQDMDHENMFWYRQDPGLGLRLIYFSYDVKMKEKGDIPEGYSVSREKKERFSLILESASTNQTSMYLCASSSPRGAGANTEAFFGQGTRLTVV.

The CDR3 spells CATSRASVGLNIQYF. In DNA, the CDR3 is TGTGCCACCAGCAGAGCCTCAGTCGGGTTAAACATTCAGTACTTC. The chain combines TRBV15 with TRBJ2-4; D is unresolved. With 1 base removed from V and 6 bases from J, the gap between germline ends came to 13 bases. Germline values: CDR1 LNHNV, CDR2 YYDKDF (reference sequence). The CDR3 is 15 amino acids.

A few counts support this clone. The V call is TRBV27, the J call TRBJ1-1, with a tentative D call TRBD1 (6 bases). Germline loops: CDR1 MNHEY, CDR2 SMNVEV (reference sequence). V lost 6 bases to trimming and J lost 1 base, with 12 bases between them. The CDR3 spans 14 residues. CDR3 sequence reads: CASRRDTRNTEAFF. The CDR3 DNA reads TGTGCCAGCAGGAGGGACACGAGGAACACTGAAGCTTTCTTT.

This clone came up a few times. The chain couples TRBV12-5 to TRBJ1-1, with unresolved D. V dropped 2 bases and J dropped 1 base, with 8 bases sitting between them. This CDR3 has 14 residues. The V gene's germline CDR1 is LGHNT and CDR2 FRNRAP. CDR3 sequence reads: CASGLIISNTEAFF. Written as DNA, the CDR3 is TGTGCTAGTGGTTTGATCATTTCGAACACTGAAGCTTTCTTT.

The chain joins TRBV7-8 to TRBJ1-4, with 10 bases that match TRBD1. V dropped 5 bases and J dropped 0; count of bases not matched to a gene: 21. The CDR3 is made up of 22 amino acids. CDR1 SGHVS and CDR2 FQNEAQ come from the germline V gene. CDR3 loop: CASSPLRVVAGQGTATNEKLFF. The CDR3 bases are TGTGCCAGCAGCCCCCTTCGTGTTGTGGCGGGACAGGGGACTGCAACTAATGAAAAACTGTTTTTT.

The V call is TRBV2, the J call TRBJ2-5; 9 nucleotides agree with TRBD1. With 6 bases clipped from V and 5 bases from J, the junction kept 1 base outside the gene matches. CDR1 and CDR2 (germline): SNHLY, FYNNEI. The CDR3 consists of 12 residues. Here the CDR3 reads CASRGQGETQYF. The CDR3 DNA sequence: TGTGCCAGCAGAGGACAGGGGGAGACCCAGTACTTC.

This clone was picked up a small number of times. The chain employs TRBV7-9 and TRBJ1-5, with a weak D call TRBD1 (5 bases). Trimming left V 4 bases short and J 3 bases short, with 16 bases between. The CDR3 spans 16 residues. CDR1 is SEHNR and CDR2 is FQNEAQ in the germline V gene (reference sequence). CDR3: CASSSSGAGPNQPQHF. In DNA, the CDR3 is TGTGCCAGCAGCTCCAGTGGGGCAGGGCCCAATCAGCCCCAGCATTTT.

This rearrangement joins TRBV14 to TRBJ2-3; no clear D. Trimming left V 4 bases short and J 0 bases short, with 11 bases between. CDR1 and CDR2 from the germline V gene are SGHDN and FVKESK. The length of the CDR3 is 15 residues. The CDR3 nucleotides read TGTGCCAGCAGCCGGCAAACAACTAGCACAGATACGCAGTATTTT. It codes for CASSRQTTSTDTQYF. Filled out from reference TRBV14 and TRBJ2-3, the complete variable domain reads EAGVTQFPSHSVIEKGQTVTLRCDPISGHDNLYWYRRVMGKEIKFLLHFVKESKQDESGMPNNRFLAERTGGTYSTLKVQPAELEDSGVYFCASSRQTTSTDTQYFGPGTRLTVL.

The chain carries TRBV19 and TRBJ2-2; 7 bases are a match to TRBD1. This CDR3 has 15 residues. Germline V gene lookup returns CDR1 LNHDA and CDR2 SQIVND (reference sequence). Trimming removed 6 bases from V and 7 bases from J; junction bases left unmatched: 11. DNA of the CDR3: TGTGCCAGTAGACTGGTCAACAGGGACAGCGGGGAGCTGTTTTTT. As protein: CASRLVNRDSGELFF.

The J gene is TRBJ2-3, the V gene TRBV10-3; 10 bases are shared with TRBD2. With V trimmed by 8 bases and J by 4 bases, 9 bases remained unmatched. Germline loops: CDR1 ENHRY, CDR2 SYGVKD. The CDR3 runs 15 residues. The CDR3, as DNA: TGTGCCATCCAGCCTAGCGGGGGAGGGTCAGATACGCAGTATTTT. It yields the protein CAIQPSGGGSDTQYF.

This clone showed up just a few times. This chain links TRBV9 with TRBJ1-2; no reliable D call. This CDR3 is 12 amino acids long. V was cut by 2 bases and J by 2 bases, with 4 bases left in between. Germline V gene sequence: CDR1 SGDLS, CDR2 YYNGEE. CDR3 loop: CASSVSNYGYTF. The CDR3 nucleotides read TGTGCCAGCAGCGTCTCCAACTATGGCTACACCTTC.

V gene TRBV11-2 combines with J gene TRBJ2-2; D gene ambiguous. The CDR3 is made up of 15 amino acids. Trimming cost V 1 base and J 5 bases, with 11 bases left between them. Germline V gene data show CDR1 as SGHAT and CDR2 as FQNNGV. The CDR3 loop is CASSLGARQTGELFF. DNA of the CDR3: TGTGCCAGCAGCTTAGGGGCGAGGCAGACCGGGGAGCTGTTTTTT.

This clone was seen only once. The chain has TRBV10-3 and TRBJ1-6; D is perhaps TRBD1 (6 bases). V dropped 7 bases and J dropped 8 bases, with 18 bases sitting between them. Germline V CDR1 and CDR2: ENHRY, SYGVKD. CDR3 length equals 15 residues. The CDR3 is CAIKPGRDIYSPLHF. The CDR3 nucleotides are TGTGCCATCAAACCGGGACGGGACATCTATTCACCCCTCCACTTT.

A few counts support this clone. CDR3 nucleotides: TGTGCCAGCAGTCCTGGACAGGGGGGACGAAACACCATATATTTT. Protein: CASSPGQGGRNTIYF. This sequence joins TRBV2 and TRBJ1-3, with 10 bases lining up with TRBD1. The V and J ends lost 5 bases and 5 bases, in that order; junction bases with no gene match: 6. Looked up from germline, CDR1 is SNHLY and CDR2 is FYNNEI. The CDR3 is 15 residues long.

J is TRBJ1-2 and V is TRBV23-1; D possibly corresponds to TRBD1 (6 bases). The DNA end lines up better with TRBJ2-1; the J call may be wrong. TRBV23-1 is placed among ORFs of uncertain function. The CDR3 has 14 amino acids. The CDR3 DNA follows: TGCGCCAGCAGTCAATACCCTTGTGACAGGAAACAGTTCTTC. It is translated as CASSQYPCDRKQFF.

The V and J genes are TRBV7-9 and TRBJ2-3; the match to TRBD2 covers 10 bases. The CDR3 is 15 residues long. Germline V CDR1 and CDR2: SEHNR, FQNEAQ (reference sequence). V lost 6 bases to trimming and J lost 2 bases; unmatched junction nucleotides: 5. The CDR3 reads CASSGGLATTDTQYF. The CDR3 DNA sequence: TGTGCCAGCAGTGGGGGACTAGCGACCACAGATACGCAGTATTTT.

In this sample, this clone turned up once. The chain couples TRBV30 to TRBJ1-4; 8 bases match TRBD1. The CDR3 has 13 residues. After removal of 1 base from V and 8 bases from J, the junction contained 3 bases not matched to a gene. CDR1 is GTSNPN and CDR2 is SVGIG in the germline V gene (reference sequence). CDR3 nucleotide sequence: TGTGCCTGGAGTGCAGGGGGCAAGGAAAAACTGTTTTTT. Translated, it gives CAWSAGGKEKLFF.

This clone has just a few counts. CDR3 bases: TGTGCCAGCCGGGACAGTCAGACTGAAGCTTTCTTT. Its protein product is CASRDSQTEAFF. The chain employs TRBV19 and TRBJ1-1; 7 bases are shared with TRBD1. Germline V lookup: CDR1 LNHDA, CDR2 SQIVND (reference sequence). CDR3 length: 12 residues. Unmatched junction bases numbered 6, after V lost 9 bases and J lost 5 bases.

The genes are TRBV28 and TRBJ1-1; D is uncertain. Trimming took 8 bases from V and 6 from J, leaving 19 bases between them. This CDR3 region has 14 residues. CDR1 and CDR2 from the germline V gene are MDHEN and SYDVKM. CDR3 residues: CASGQNPPRAEAFF. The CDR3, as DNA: TGTGCCAGCGGTCAAAACCCTCCAAGGGCTGAAGCTTTCTTT.

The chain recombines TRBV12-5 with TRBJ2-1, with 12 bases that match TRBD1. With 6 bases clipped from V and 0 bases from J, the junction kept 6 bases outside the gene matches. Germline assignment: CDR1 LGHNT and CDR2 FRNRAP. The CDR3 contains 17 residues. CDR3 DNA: TGTGCTAGTGGCCCGGGACAGGGGGCTAGCTCCTACAATGAGCAGTTCTTC. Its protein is CASGPGQGASSYNEQFF.